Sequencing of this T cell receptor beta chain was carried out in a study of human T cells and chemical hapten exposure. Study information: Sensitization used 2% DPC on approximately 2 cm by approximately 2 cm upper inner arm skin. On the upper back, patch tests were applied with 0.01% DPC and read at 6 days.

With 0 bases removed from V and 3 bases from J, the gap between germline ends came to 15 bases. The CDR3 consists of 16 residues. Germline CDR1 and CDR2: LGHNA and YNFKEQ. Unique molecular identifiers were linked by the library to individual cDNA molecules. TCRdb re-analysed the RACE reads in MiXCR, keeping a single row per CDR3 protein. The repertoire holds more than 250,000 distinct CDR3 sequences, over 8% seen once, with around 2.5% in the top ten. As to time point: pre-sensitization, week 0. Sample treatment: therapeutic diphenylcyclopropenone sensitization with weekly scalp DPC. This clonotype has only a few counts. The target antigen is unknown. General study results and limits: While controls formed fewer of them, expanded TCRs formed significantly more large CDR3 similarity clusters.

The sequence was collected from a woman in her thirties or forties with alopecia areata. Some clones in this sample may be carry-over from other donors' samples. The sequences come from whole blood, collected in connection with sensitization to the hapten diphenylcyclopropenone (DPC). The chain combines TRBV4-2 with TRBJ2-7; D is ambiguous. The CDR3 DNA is TGTGCCAGCAGCCAAGATCCAACGGTAAAAAACTACGAGCAGTACTTC. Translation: CASSQDPTVKNYEQYF.